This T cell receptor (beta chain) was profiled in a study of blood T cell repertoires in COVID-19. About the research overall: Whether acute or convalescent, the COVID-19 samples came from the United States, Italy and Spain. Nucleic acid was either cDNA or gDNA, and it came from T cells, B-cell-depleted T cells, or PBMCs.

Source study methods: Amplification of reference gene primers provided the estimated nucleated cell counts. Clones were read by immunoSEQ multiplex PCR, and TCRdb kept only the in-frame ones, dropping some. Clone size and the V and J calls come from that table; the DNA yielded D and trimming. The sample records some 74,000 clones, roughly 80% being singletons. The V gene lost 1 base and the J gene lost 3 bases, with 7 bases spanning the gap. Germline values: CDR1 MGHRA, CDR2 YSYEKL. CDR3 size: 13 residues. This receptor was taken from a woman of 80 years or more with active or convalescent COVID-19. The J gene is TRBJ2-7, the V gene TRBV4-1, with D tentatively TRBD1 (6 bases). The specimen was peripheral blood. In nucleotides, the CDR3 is TGCGCCAGCAGCCAAGGGGACAACTACGAGCAGTACTTC. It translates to CASSQGDNYEQYF.